The 29 T cell receptor beta chains below come from one sample, sequenced in a study of cytomegalovirus exposure and HLA in healthy donors. It was with 60 Vbeta and 13 Jbeta primers that the PCR ran. TCRdb's copy holds only in-frame clones and misses some; the assay was immunoSEQ multiplex PCR. The repertoire consists of fewer than 95,000 clones, with about two thirds occurring once and the leading ten covering 20% to 25%. The sequenced sample consisted of PBMCs. The receptors come from a woman aged 50 to 65 in good health and CMV-seropositive.

Concerning this clone itself: Other DNA sequences within the sample encode an identical CDR3. The chain has TRBV5-5 and TRBJ2-7; 7 nucleotides agree with TRBD1. With 0 bases clipped from V and 4 bases from J, the junction kept 1 base outside the gene matches. CDR1 SGHKS and CDR2 YYEKEE come from the germline V gene (reference sequence). The CDR3 totals 13 residues. CDR3: CASSLDRGYEQYF. The CDR3 coding sequence is TGTGCCAGCAGCTTGGACAGGGGTTACGAGCAGTACTTC.

This clone was counted only a few times. The chain couples TRBV7-8 to TRBJ2-7, with no clear D. This CDR3 spans 14 amino acids. V lost 1 base to trimming and J lost 0 bases, with 7 bases between them. The germline CDR1 and CDR2 sequences are SGHVS and FQNEAQ. CDR3 in DNA: TGTGCCAGCAGCTTAGGCTATGGCTCCTACGAGCAGTACTTC. It translates to CASSLGYGSYEQYF.

In DNA form, the CDR3 reads TGTGCCTGGAGTGGACAGTACAATGAGCAGTTCTTC. This encodes CAWSGQYNEQFF. J is TRBJ2-1 and V is TRBV30, with D possibly being TRBD1 (5 bases). The germline V gene has CDR1 GTSNPN and CDR2 SVGIG (reference sequence). The CDR3 sequence is 12 residues long. V lost 1 base to trimming and J lost 4 bases, with 5 bases between them.

This sequence joins TRBV5-1 and TRBJ2-1; 7 bases match TRBD2. Germline CDR1 and CDR2: SGHRS and YFSETQ. The CDR3 totals 15 residues. The V and J ends lost 4 bases and 4 bases, in that order; junction bases with no gene match: 8. Written as DNA, the CDR3 is TGCGCCAGCAGCCTGGGTCGGGAGGTATACAATGAGCAGTTCTTC. Residues: CASSLGREVYNEQFF.

The chain uses TRBV7-9 and TRBJ2-3; 9 bases line up with TRBD1. The germline gives CDR1 SEHNR, CDR2 FQNEAQ (reference sequence). After removal of 1 base from V and 4 bases from J, the junction contained 6 bases not matched to a gene. The CDR3 loop spans 16 amino acids. The chain's CDR3 is CASSLGGTGSSDTQYF. The CDR3 coding sequence is TGTGCCAGCAGCTTAGGCGGGACAGGGTCATCAGATACGCAGTATTTT.

V is TRBV30 and J is TRBJ2-5; D not certain. The tail of the sequence fits TRBJ2-7 better, so the J call may be wrong. Germline loops: CDR1 GTSNPN, CDR2 SVGIG (reference sequence). This CDR3 comprises 15 residues. The CDR3 sequence is CAWSSGLKSSYEQYF. CDR3 sequence (DNA): TGTGCCTGGAGTAGTGGGCTCAAGAGCTCCTACGAGCAGTACTTC.

This clone occurred a few times. The rearrangement links TRBV6-1 to TRBJ1-2; the D gene is possibly TRBD1 (6 bases). V lost 0 bases and J 4 bases, leaving 15 bases between the germline ends. CDR1 and CDR2 from the germline V gene are MNHNS and SASEGT. The CDR3 runs to 16 residues. The DNA for the CDR3 is TGTGCCAGCAGTGAAGCGGGGGCCGCATCCCCCTATGGCTACACCTTC. It encodes CASSEAGAASPYGYTF.

This chain uses TRBV30 with TRBJ1-2; the D gene is possibly TRBD1 (5 bases). The germline gives CDR1 GTSNPN, CDR2 SVGIG (reference sequence). The CDR3 is made up of 13 amino acids. Trimming pared 5 bases from V and 6 bases from J, leaving 16 bases between. CDR3 DNA sequence: TGTGCCTGGGTCCACGGGGGTCAGGATGGCTACACCTTC. It is translated as CAWVHGGQDGYTF.

This clone was seen a single time. The rearrangement links TRBV28 to TRBJ1-2, with D unclear. This CDR3 is 13 amino acids long. Germline CDR1 and CDR2: MDHEN and SYDVKM. Deletions cut 2 bases from V and 2 bases from J, with 6 bases between. CDR3 nucleotide sequence: TGTGCCAGCAGTTTAGCGGGCAACTATGGCTACACCTTC. Encoded protein: CASSLAGNYGYTF.

V usage is TRBV6-5 and J usage is TRBJ2-7; possibly TRBD1 for D (6 bases). CDR3 length: 11 amino acids. Germline lookup yields CDR1 MNHEY and CDR2 SVGAGI. The V end was cut by 6 bases, the J end by 6 bases, with 9 bases between. The CDR3 coding sequence is TGTGCCAGCAGCAGGGGCCTCGAGCAGTACTTC. As protein: CASSRGLEQYF.

This chain connects TRBV21-1 to TRBJ1-3. TRBV21-1 is an annotated pseudogene. The CDR3 spans 15 residues. The DNA for the CDR3 is TGTGCCAGCAGCAAAGATCTCGTCGCTGGAAACACCATATATTTT. Its protein is CASSKDLVAGNTIYF.

This clone was found a few times. The gene calls are TRBV7-8 and TRBJ1-4, with D possibly being TRBD1 (6 bases). Germline V lookup: CDR1 SGHVS, CDR2 FQNEAQ. The CDR3 sequence is 16 residues long. Trimming removed 5 bases from V and 7 bases from J, with 20 bases in between. The CDR3 DNA sequence: TGTGCCAGCAGCCCCCGGAACAGGGACGGGGCTGAAAAACTGTTTTTT. This sequence encodes CASSPRNRDGAEKLFF.

There are a few counts of this clone. The chain uses TRBV4-2 and TRBJ1-4; 8 bases fit TRBD1. The V and J ends lost 4 bases and 8 bases, in that order; junction bases with no gene match: 12. The CDR3 loop spans 16 amino acids. CDR1 is LGHNA and CDR2 is YNFKEQ in the germline V gene. CDR3 coding DNA: TGTGCCAGCAGCCCGCAGACCGGGACAGGAAACGAAAAACTGTTTTTT. Its translation: CASSPQTGTGNEKLFF.

This chain uses TRBV6-5 with TRBJ1-5; weak D call: TRBD1 (6 bases). The CDR3 contains 13 residues. The germline gives CDR1 MNHEY, CDR2 SVGAGI. The V and J ends lost 8 bases and 6 bases respectively, with 14 bases between them. CDR3 loop: CASSLLQGQPQHF. The CDR3 DNA reads TGTGCCAGCTCCCTGCTACAGGGTCAGCCCCAGCATTTT.

In DNA, the CDR3 is TGTGCCAGCAGTCAGGGATTAGGCAATCAGCCCCAGCATTTT. The encoded protein is CASSQGLGNQPQHF. The gene calls are TRBV6-5 and TRBJ1-5; D perhaps matches TRBD1 (5 bases). The germline V gene encodes CDR1 MNHEY and CDR2 SVGAGI. There are 14 residues in the CDR3. The ends were cut back, 5 bases at V and 2 bases at J, with 10 bases in the middle.

This clone came up a few times. The chain employs TRBV6-5 and TRBJ1-2; a possible D gene is TRBD1 (6 bases). The CDR3 runs to 14 residues. The ends were cut back, 4 bases at V and 4 bases at J, with 13 bases in the middle. Germline CDR1 is MNHEY and CDR2 is SVGAGI. This CDR3 is CASSSGEQIYGYTF. The CDR3 DNA sequence: TGTGCCAGCAGTTCAGGGGAACAGATCTATGGCTACACCTTC.

The chain has TRBV6-5 and TRBJ1-1, with 11 bases aligning to TRBD1. This CDR3 has 16 residues. Germline V gene sequence: CDR1 MNHEY, CDR2 SVGAGI. Trimming removed 4 bases from V and 4 bases from J; junction bases left unmatched: 8. The CDR3 DNA follows: TGTGCCAGCAGTTCGGGACAGGGGGTATATGGCACTGAAGCTTTCTTT. Encoded protein: CASSSGQGVYGTEAFF.

The chain is built from TRBV29-1 and TRBJ2-3; TRBD1 agrees at 8 bases. V shed 1 base and J 5 bases; nucleotides not matched to a gene: 17. The CDR3 is made up of 18 amino acids. Per the germline V gene, CDR1 is SQVTM and CDR2 is ANQGSEA. The CDR3 nucleotides are TGCAGCGTTGAAGCTGGTTCGTGGCAGGGGGCATCGGGAGATACGCAGTATTTT. Amino acids: CSVEAGSWQGASGDTQYF.

This chain connects TRBV28 to TRBJ1-4; a weak D match, TRBD1 (6 bases). Germline V gene data show CDR1 as MDHEN and CDR2 as SYDVKM. The CDR3 loop spans 15 amino acids. Trimming shortened V by 5 bases and J by 3 bases, and 13 bases separated the two germline ends. The CDR3 is CASSALQGANEKLFF. CDR3 in DNA: TGTGCCAGCAGTGCCCTACAGGGAGCTAATGAAAAACTGTTTTTT.

This clone has only a few counts. This rearrangement joins TRBV6-6 to TRBJ1-1; D is ambiguous. This CDR3 contains 14 residues. Looked up from germline, CDR1 is MNHNY and CDR2 is SVGAGI (reference sequence). V was trimmed by 5 bases and J by 0 bases, leaving 10 bases between them. CDR3 protein: CASSPSEVNTEAFF. The DNA of the CDR3 is TGTGCCAGCAGTCCCTCTGAGGTGAACACTGAAGCTTTCTTT.

The rearrangement links TRBV5-1 to TRBJ1-4; D unclear. Germline CDR1 SGHRS, CDR2 YFSETQ. The germline V and J ends were trimmed by 3 bases and 1 base, with 10 bases remaining between them. The CDR3 loop spans 15 amino acids. CDR3 loop: CASSWEGRTNEKLFF. The CDR3 region has the DNA TGCGCCAGCAGCTGGGAGGGAAGAACTAATGAAAAACTGTTTTTT.

The chain uses TRBV4-3 and TRBJ1-4, with D unclear. This CDR3 is built from 15 residues. Germline values: CDR1 LGHNA, CDR2 YSLEER. Trimming cost V 0 bases and J 4 bases, with 9 bases left between them. The CDR3 DNA reads as TGCGCCAGCAGCCAAGAAGGGAGTTTTAATGAAAAACTGTTTTTT. It is translated as CASSQEGSFNEKLFF.

V usage is TRBV5-1 and J usage is TRBJ2-5, with 9 bases matching TRBD2. CDR3 length equals 15 residues. Trimming removed 4 bases from V and 3 bases from J; junction bases left unmatched: 7. Germline V gene lookup returns CDR1 SGHRS and CDR2 YFSETQ. The CDR3 loop is CASSNLAGREETQYF. The CDR3 region has the DNA TGCGCCAGCAGCAACCTAGCGGGGAGGGAAGAGACCCAGTACTTC. Drawing the rest from reference TRBV5-1 and TRBJ2-5, the complete variable domain is KAGVTQTPRYLIKTRGQQVTLSCSPISGHRSVSWYQQTPGQGLQFLFEYFSETQRNKGNFPGRFSGRQFSNSRSEMNVSTLELGDSALYLCASSNLAGREETQYFGPGTRLLVL.

V and J are TRBV28 and TRBJ1-5, with 8 bases identical to TRBD1. Germline V gives CDR1 MDHEN, CDR2 SYDVKM. J was trimmed by 6 bases and V by 3 bases; bases with no gene match: 4. The CDR3 spans 14 residues. CDR3 bases: TGTGCCAGCAGTTTCGCAGGGGGCGGTCAGCCCCAGCATTTT. It translates to CASSFAGGGQPQHF.

CDR3 DNA: TGTGCCAGCAGTTCTACACAGGGGGCCTATGGCTACACCTTC. Its translation is CASSSTQGAYGYTF. The chain joins TRBV28 to TRBJ1-2; 9 bases match TRBD1. This CDR3 contains 14 residues. V trimming: 4 bases; J trimming: 4 bases; junction bases outside the gene matches: 4. The germline V gene has CDR1 MDHEN and CDR2 SYDVKM.

The rearrangement joins TRBV6-5 to TRBJ1-1; 7 nucleotides agree with TRBD1. CDR3 length: 15 residues. CDR1 is MNHEY, CDR2 SVGAGI, per germline. V was clipped by 6 bases and J by 0 bases; unmatched bases: 7. CDR3 sequence (DNA): TGTGCCAGCAGAAACCGGGACAGCATGAACACTGAAGCTTTCTTT. It encodes CASRNRDSMNTEAFF.

The chain links TRBV5-4 to TRBJ1-1; D unclear. Trimming shortened V by 5 bases and J by 1 base, and 6 bases separated the two germline ends. Per the germline V gene, CDR1 is SGHNT and CDR2 is YYREEE (reference sequence). This CDR3 is built from 12 residues. CDR3 nucleotide sequence: TGTGCCAGCAGTTCTACGAACACTGAAGCTTTCTTT. Translated, it gives CASSSTNTEAFF.

This chain links TRBV7-8 with TRBJ2-2; the match to TRBD2 covers 10 bases. The V segment lost 5 bases and the J segment 7 bases; nucleotides outside the gene matches: 10. CDR1 is SGHVS and CDR2 is FQNEAQ in the germline V gene. This CDR3 contains 16 residues. CDR3 in amino acids: CASSPPSGGAIGELFF. CDR3 nucleotide sequence: TGTGCCAGCAGCCCCCCCAGCGGGGGGGCCATCGGGGAGCTGTTTTTT.

This chain uses TRBV5-4 with TRBJ2-1; 8 bases align to TRBD1. CDR3 length: 14 residues. The ends lost 4 bases at V and 8 bases at J; junction bases unmatched: 8. CDR1 and CDR2 from the germline V gene are SGHNT and YYREEE (reference sequence). Here the CDR3 reads CASSLGDRGDEQFF. The CDR3 DNA is TGTGCCAGCAGCCTGGGCGACAGGGGAGATGAGCAGTTCTTC.